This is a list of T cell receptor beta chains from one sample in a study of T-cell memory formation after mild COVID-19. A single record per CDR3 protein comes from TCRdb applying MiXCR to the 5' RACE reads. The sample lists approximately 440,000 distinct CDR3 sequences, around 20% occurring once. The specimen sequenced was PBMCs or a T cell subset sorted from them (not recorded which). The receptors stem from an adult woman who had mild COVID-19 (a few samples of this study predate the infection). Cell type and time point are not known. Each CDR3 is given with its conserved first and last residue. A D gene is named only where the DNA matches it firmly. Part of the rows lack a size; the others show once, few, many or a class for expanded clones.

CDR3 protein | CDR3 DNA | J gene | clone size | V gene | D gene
CSARDLGTPIYNEQFF | TGCAGTGCTAGAGATCTCGGGACGCCAATCTACAATGAGCAGTTCTTC | TRBJ2-1 | many | TRBV20-1 | .
CASSLVPESVGTQYF | TGTGCCAGCAGCTTAGTGCCTGAGTCAGTGGGTACGCAGTATTTT | TRBJ2-3 | few | TRBV7-6 | .
CASSSFRQDEQYF | TGTGCCAGCAGCTCTTTCCGGCAGGACGAGCAGTACTTC | TRBJ2-7 | few | TRBV5-5 | .
CASSLVGLGTGELFF | TGTGCCAGCAGCTTAGTTGGGTTGGGCACCGGGGAGCTGTTTTTT | TRBJ2-2 | . | TRBV7-8 | .
CASSSGLAGVNEQFF | TGTGCCAGCAGTTCAGGACTAGCGGGAGTAAATGAGCAGTTCTTC | TRBJ2-1 | few | TRBV5-1 | TRBD2
CSARSEQGAGAGYTF | TGCAGTGCTAGATCGGAACAGGGGGCAGGCGCTGGCTACACCTTC | TRBJ1-2 | few | TRBV20-1 | TRBD1
CASAGLATDEQFF | TGTGCCAGCGCGGGACTAGCTACCGATGAGCAGTTCTTC | TRBJ2-1 | few | TRBV11-3 | TRBD2
CASSLVQLPNEKLFF | TGTGCCAGCAGCTTAGTGCAGCTTCCTAATGAAAAACTGTTTTTT | TRBJ1-4 | . | TRBV7-2 | .
CASSLAGGATDTQYF | TGTGCCAGCAGCTTAGCCGGGGGGGCCACAGATACGCAGTATTTT | TRBJ2-3 | few | TRBV7-2 | TRBD2
CASSLDTSGPGDEQFF | TGTGCCAGCAGCTTAGATACTAGCGGGCCAGGGGATGAGCAGTTCTTC | TRBJ2-1 | . | TRBV11-2 | TRBD2
CSVVLGLTGDKYF | TGCAGCGTTGTCCTTGGTCTTACGGGGGATAAGTATTTT | TRBJ2-3 | . | TRBV29-1 | .
CATSDARKRHNEQFF | TGTGCCACCAGTGACGCCCGGAAGCGCCACAATGAGCAGTTCTTC | TRBJ2-1 | . | TRBV24-1 | .
CASSPSRTGVSYEQYF | TGCGCCAGCAGCCCAAGTAGGACAGGGGTTTCCTACGAGCAGTACTTC | TRBJ2-7 | . | TRBV5-1 | TRBD1
CASSQDRYTDSTDTQYF | TGCGCCAGCAGCCAAGATCGGTACACGGATAGCACAGATACGCAGTATTTT | TRBJ2-3 | . | TRBV4-3 | .
CATSDLDQGPSTDTQYF | TGTGCCACCAGTGATTTGGATCAAGGGCCTAGCACAGATACGCAGTATTTT | TRBJ2-3 | . | TRBV24-1 | .
CASSLAEGAAEQYF | TGTGCCAGCAGTCTGGCAGAGGGGGCGGCCGAGCAGTACTTC | TRBJ2-7 | few | TRBV12-3/TRBV12-4 | TRBD1
CASSLPRDRGIFQETQYF | TGTGCCAGCAGCTTACCTCGGGACAGGGGAATATTTCAAGAGACCCAGTACTTC | TRBJ2-5 | few | TRBV7-9 | TRBD1
CSAARAGWDSYEQYF | TGCAGTGCCGCGAGAGCGGGCTGGGACTCCTACGAGCAGTACTTC | TRBJ2-7 | many | TRBV20-1 | .
CASSPQGLGEQFF | TGTGCCAGCAGCCCACAAGGACTGGGTGAGCAGTTCTTC | TRBJ2-1 | few | TRBV7-3 | .
CASRRTGGTDTQYF | TGTGCCAGCCGCCGGACAGGGGGCACAGATACGCAGTATTTT | TRBJ2-3 | many | TRBV12-3/TRBV12-4 | TRBD1
CASSFGRDWVYEQYF | TGTGCCAGCAGCTTCGGTCGGGATTGGGTGTACGAGCAGTACTTC | TRBJ2-7 | . | TRBV7-9 | .
CASSLGTPSGNTIYF | TGTGCCAGCAGCCTCGGTACCCCCTCTGGAAACACCATATATTTT | TRBJ1-3 | . | TRBV7-6 | .
CASSLRQLANYGYTF | TGTGCCAGCAGTTTAAGACAGTTAGCTAACTATGGCTACACCTTC | TRBJ1-2 | many | TRBV12-3/TRBV12-4 | .
CASSLEGWSLAFF | TGTGCCAGCAGCTTAGAAGGGTGGTCTCTGGCTTTCTTT | TRBJ1-1 | . | TRBV11-1 | .
CASSTAGRTDTQYF | TGCGCCAGCAGCACAGCGGGGAGAACAGATACGCAGTATTTT | TRBJ2-3 | . | TRBV5-1 | TRBD2
CASSVRAGTDTQYF | TGTGCCAGCAGCGTTCGAGCGGGCACAGATACGCAGTATTTT | TRBJ2-3 | . | TRBV6-4 | .
CASSVEAGGYYGYTF | TGTGCCAGCAGCGTAGAGGCAGGGGGTTACTATGGCTACACCTTC | TRBJ1-2 | . | TRBV9 | TRBD1
CASSRGTSYNEQFF | TGCGCCAGCAGCCGGGGGACGTCTTACAATGAGCAGTTCTTC | TRBJ2-1 | few | TRBV5-1 | .
CSAGDYEQYF | TGCAGCGCTGGGGATTACGAGCAGTACTTC | TRBJ2-7 | many | TRBV29-1 | .
CASSLNFSPDTQYF | TGTGCCAGCAGCCTCAACTTTTCTCCAGATACGCAGTATTTT | TRBJ2-3 | few | TRBV6-5 | .
CASSSDRYTEAFF | TGTGCCAGCAGTTCGGACCGCTACACTGAAGCTTTCTTT | TRBJ1-1 | . | TRBV2 | .
CASSHGRTQETQYF | TGTGCCAGCAGCCACGGACGAACCCAAGAGACCCAGTACTTC | TRBJ2-5 | few | TRBV11-3 | .
CSVAAAAYEQYF | TGCAGCGTTGCGGCCGCAGCCTACGAGCAGTACTTC | TRBJ2-7 | few | TRBV29-1 | .
CASSPWGSRRGELFF | TGTGCCAGCAGCCCCTGGGGATCACGAAGAGGGGAGCTGTTTTTT | TRBJ2-2 | few | TRBV5-4 | .
CAMRQGSSYEQYF | TGTGCCATGAGACAGGGCAGCTCCTACGAGCAGTACTTC | TRBJ2-7 | . | TRBV10-3 | TRBD1